Sequencing of this TCR beta chain was carried out in a study of blood T cell repertoires in COVID-19. The repertoire was sequenced with immunoSEQ multiplex PCR; TCRdb's copy has only in-frame clones and lacks some. The sample gives 130,000 to 150,000 clones, 87% of which show up once; approximately 9% is in the top ten. The CDR3 extends over 15 amino acids. V shed 0 bases and J 5 bases; nucleotides not matched to a gene: 3. Germline V gene lookup returns CDR1 SGHNT and CDR2 YYREEE (reference sequence). This chain joins TRBV5-4 and TRBJ1-2; 11 positions agree with TRBD1. The sequence was obtained from a woman in her fifties or sixties with active or convalescent COVID-19. Sequenced material: peripheral blood. CDR3 sequence: CASSLAGTGGYGYTF. The CDR3 DNA follows: TGTGCCAGCAGCTTGGCCGGGACAGGGGGGTATGGCTACACCTTC. Full variable domain (remainder filled in from reference TRBV5-4 and TRBJ1-2): ETGVTQSPTHLIKTRGQQVTLRCSSQSGHNTVSWYQQALGQGPQFIFQYYREEENGRGNFPPRFSGLQFPNYSSELNVNALELDDSALYLCASSLAGTGGYGYTFGSGTRLTVV.